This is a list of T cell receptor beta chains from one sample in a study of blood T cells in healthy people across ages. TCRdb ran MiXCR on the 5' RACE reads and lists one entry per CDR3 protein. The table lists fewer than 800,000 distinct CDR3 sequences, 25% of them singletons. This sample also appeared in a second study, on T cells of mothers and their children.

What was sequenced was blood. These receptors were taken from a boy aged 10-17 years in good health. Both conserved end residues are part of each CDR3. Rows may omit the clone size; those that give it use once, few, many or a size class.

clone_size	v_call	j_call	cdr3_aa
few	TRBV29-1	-	CSVGALNSYEQYF
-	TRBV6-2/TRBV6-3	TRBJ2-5	CASSQIRTTSKETQYF
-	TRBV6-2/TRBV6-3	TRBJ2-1	CASSYSTQNPIDNEQFF
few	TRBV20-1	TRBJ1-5	CSARGLEAQHF
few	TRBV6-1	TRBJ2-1	CASSESWEQFF
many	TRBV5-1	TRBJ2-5	CASSPGTRETQYF
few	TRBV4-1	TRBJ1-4	CASSQGRATNEKLFF
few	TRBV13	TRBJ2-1	CASRIAGAVNEQFF
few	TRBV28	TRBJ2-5	CASSLGVSDRGQETQYF
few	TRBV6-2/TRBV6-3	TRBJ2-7	CASHPLQGYYEQYF
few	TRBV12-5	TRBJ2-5	CASGLDEGTQYF
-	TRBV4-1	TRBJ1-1	CASSQSWGTEAFF
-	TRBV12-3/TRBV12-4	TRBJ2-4	CASRLLAKNIQYF
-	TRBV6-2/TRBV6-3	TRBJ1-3	CASSGDWKYGNTIYF
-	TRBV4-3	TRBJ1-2	CASSQEYGAGGYTF
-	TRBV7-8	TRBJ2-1	CASSSDTNEQFF
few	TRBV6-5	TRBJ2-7	CASSPFIGVGEQYF
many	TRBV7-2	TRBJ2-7	CASSFNRASYEQYF
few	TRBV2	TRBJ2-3	CASGGPGSRTDTQYF
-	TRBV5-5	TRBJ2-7	CASSLEPGTSASGEQYF
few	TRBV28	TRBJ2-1	CASSTHPTGAQFF
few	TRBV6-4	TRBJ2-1	CASSGTSGGANEQFF
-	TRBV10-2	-	CASSVSSGLALDNEQFF
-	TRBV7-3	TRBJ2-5	CASSFFGGGGETQYF
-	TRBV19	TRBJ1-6	CASSRTGEWSYNSPLHF
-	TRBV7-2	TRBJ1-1	CASSPARGTEAFF
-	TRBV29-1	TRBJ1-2	CSVAGEIDREYGYTF
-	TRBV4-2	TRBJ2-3	CASSQGDGTLKTDTQYF
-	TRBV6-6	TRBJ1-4	CASSYGTGLPKLFF
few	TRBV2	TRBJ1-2	CASDGFYGYTF
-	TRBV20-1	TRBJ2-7	CSARVQSTYEQYF
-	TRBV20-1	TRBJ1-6	CSARDKDASSYNSPLHF
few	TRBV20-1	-	CSASASGFSYEQYF
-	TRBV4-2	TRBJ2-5	CASSQDRGLAGGLLTKETQYF
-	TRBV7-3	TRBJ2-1	CASSQQREEQFF
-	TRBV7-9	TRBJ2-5	CASSLVLVSGSIGQETQYF
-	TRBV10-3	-	CAISEIRDRGSYEQYF
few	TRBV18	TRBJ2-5	CASSPPGQWETQYF
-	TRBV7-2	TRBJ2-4	CASSSRLAGIQYF
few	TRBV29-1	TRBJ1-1	CSVEDNGGWAFF
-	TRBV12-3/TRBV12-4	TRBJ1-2	CASSLVDGQAGGYTF
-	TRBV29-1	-	CSVEGDVYNEQFF
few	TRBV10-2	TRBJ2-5	CASRPSDRAVRATQYF
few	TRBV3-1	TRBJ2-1	CASSQNRGSEQFF
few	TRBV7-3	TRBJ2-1	CASSSRGLAGATSSYNEQFF
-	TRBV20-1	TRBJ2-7	CSANPGWESYEQYF
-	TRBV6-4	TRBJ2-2	CASSDDTQNTGELFF